This T cell receptor (beta chain) comes out of a study of blood T cell repertoires in COVID-19. Study-level background: Sites in the United States, Italy and Spain provided acute and convalescent COVID-19 samples. T cells, B-cell-depleted T cells, or PBMCs supplied cDNA or gDNA.

How the authors handled the data: Estimation of nucleated cell counts was performed using reference gene primer amplification. Generated by immunoSEQ multiplex PCR, the TCRdb table keeps only in-frame clones and is missing some. V and J calls and clone size come straight from that table; D and trimming were deduced from the DNA. The sample lists fewer than 250,000 clones, just under 85% seen once, with around 7.3% in the top ten. CDR1 is MDHEN and CDR2 is SYDVKM in the germline V gene. V lost 6 bases and J lost 8, with 7 bases in between. This CDR3 has 11 amino acids. This TCR derives from a woman aged 45-60 years with active or convalescent COVID-19. Sequenced sample: peripheral blood. The V gene is TRBV28, the J gene TRBJ1-4; D gene ambiguous. The CDR3 loop is CASRSQEKLFF. DNA for the CDR3: TGTGCCAGCAGGTCACAAGAAAAACTGTTTTTT. Variable domain in full (rest from reference TRBV28 and TRBJ1-4): DVKVTQSSRYLVKRTGEKVFLECVQDMDHENMFWYRQDPGLGLRLIYFSYDVKMKEKGDIPEGYSVSREKKERFSLILESASTNQTSMYLCASRSQEKLFFGSGTQLSVL.